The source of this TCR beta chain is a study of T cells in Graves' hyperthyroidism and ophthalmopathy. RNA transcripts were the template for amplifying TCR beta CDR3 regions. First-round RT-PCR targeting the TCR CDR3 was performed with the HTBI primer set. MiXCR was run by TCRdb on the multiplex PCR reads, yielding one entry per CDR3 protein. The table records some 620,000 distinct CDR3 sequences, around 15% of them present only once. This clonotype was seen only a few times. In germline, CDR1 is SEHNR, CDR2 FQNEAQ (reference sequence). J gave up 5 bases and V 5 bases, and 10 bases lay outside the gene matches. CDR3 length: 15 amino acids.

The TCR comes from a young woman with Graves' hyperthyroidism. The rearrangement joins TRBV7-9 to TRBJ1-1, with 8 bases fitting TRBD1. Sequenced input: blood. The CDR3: CASSPGDRSWTEAFF. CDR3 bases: TGTGCCAGCAGCCCGGGGGACAGGTCCTGGACTGAAGCTTTCTTT.